The following is a TCR beta chain sequence with its context. Its binding antigen is unknown. Within one base of it there is no much larger clone, and no base qualities were kept. The CDR3 sequence holds 14 residues, the cysteine and phenylalanine included. CDR3 DNA is the only sequence kept; it has 42 bases, read in frame from the first base. CD8 naive samples were CD45RO-negative cells positively selected for CCR7, giving a CD45RA+CCR7+ population that excluded TemRA cells. Healthy HIV-negative adults with no recently reported acute infections or vaccinations were included as donors. All donors were Caucasian adults living in Nashville, Tennessee, USA. Blood was obtained by leukapheresis, after which PBMCs were separated by Ficoll-Histopaque density gradient centrifugation and cryopreserved in liquid nitrogen vapor phase. Analytical flow cytometry was used to check the purity and quantity of each magnetically sorted T cell population. Each sorted fraction had its genomic DNA isolated and then quantified by UV absorbance on a Nanodrop 2000c.

This sample was taken from a study of shared clonotypes between healthy human individuals (dated by TCRdb to 2018 to 2021). In the study overall: The cohort comprised two women and a few men aged 18 to 49 years. Per donor, three plates each were used for CD4 naive and CD4 memory, two for CD8 naive, and one for CD8 memory. To estimate repertoire size and how much clonotypes are shared between individuals, the study performed deep sequencing of blood TCR repertoires from a handful of healthy adults. Libraries were prepared and TCR repertoires were sequenced by different laboratories using diverse techniques, in order to increase sequencing depth and limit assay-specific biases. Each donor's leukapheresis produced roughly between about 0.9 and 9.5 billion PBMCs. Beyond this particular receptor, the publication reports: Even with the large sequencing depth, rarefaction of the sorted-subset datasets indicated that sequencing was incomplete. Pairwise subsampling indicated that sequencing depth was expected to affect the degree of clonotype sharing among donors. The genetic and exposure-history diversity represented was limited by the small number of donors. When several donors were compared, the shared fraction of clonotypes was about 5% for naive CD4, 3.5% for naive CD8, 2% to 2.5% for memory CD4, and 0.4% for memory CD8. Sampling was restricted to blood, and TCR repertoires in tissue are likely to differ from TCR repertoires in blood. Clonotypes shared by all four sorted-subset donors showed higher generation probabilities than non-shared clonotypes. Naive subsets generally had larger estimated clonotype richness than memory subsets did.

Using the deep immunoSEQ assay, TCR CDR3 regions were amplified from genomic DNA by multiplex PCR. Extracted genomic DNA from each cell subset was distributed evenly across all wells of several immunoSEQ 96-well plates, and each plate was treated as a replicate. For sorted subsets, each replicate PCR was loaded with about 200 ng genomic DNA, equivalent to 25,000 to 35,000 T cell genomes. Purified libraries were measured with a Qubit 3.0 fluorometer, size-checked on a Bioanalyzer 2100, and measured again with the KAPA Library Quantification kit. Every immunoSEQ 96-well plate was sequenced on a dedicated single-read 150-cycle Illumina NextSeq 550 flow cell. The source study handled its data this way. The immunoSEQ output contained only junctional sequences without quality scores, so filtering could not match that applied to full-length reads. Sequences were annotated with PyIR, a Python wrapper for IgBLAST v1.9, using IMGT germline references to assign V/J genes and CDR3. Reads were filtered out if the reads had weak V/J assignments (E-value above 1e-6), no CDR3, stop codons, out-of-frame junctions, or ambiguous translated residues. V3J clonotypes were defined as sequences sharing the same inferred V gene, J gene, and CDR3 amino acid sequence. To compute the percentage overlap between repertoires, the number of shared unique clonotypes was divided by the size of the smaller repertoire. RTK rarefaction, the Chao1 estimator, and Recon v2.1 estimates of unobserved clonotypes were used to assess repertoire richness. Generation probabilities were computed with OLGA for all TCRbeta clonotypes obtained by the gDNA method from several donors. The table comes from immuneACCESS by way of TCRdb, which keeps in-frame sequences with V and J called. Part of the clones is missing from these tables; in studies checked, under half for an unresolved V gene and the rest for unknown reasons. V and J calls plus clone size are reproduced from that table; the DNA served to infer D and trimming. The sample yields approximately 1.9 million clones; roughly 95% were counted once. Under 2% of the sample is taken by the ten largest.

Specimen: naive CD8+ T cells from PBMCs. This sample's cell subset or site label indicates: CD45RA+CCR7+. This TCR was sampled from a man younger than 30 in good health. Some clones in this sample may be carry-over from other donors' samples. In this chain, TRBV21-1 is recombined with TRBJ1-3. TRBV21-1 is a pseudogene segment. The DNA reads TGTGCCAGCAGAAGACGGGCCCTTAGCTGCACCATATATTTT. The encoded protein is CASRRRALSCTIYF.